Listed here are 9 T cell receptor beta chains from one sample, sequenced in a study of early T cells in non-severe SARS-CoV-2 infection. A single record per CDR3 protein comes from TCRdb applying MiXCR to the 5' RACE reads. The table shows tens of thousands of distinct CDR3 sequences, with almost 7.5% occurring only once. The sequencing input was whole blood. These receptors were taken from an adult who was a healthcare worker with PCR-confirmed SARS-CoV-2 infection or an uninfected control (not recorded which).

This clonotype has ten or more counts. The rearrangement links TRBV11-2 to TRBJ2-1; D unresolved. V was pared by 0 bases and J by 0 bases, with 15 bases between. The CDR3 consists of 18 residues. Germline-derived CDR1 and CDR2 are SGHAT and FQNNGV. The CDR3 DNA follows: TGTGCCAGCAGCTTAGATGGGCGACCCGCGCGCTCCTACAATGAGCAGTTCTTC. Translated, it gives CASSLDGRPARSYNEQFF.

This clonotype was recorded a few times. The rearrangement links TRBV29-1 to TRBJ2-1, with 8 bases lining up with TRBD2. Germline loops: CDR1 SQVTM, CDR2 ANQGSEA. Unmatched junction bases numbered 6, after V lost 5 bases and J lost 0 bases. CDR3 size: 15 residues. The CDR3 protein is CSVLSGGSSYNEQFF. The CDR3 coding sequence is TGCAGCGTTTTGAGCGGGGGTAGCTCCTACAATGAGCAGTTCTTC.

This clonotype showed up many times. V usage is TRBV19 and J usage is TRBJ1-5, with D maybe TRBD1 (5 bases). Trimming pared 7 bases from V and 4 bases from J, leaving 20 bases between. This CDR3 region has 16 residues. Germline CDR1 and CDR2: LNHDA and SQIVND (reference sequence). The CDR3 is CASTFGWGDRNQPQHF. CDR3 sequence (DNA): TGTGCCAGTACCTTCGGTTGGGGGGACCGTAATCAGCCCCAGCATTTT.

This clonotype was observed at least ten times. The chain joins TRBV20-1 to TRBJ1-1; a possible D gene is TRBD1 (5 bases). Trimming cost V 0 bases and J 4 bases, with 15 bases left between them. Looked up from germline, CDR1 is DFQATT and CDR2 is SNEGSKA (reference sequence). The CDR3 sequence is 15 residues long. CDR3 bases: TGCAGTGCTAGAGACTCAGGGTTCTTACGCACTGAAGCTTTCTTT. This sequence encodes CSARDSGFLRTEAFF.

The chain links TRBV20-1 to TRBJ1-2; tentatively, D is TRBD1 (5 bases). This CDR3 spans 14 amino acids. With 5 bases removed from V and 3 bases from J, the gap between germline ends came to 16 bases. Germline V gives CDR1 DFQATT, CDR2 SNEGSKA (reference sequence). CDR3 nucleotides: TGCAGTGCTGAAGGAGGGGAGATAGACTATGGCTACACCTTC. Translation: CSAEGGEIDYGYTF.

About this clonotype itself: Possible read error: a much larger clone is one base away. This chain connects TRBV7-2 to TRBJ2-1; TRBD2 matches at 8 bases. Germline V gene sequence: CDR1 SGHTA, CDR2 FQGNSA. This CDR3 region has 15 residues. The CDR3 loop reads CASRRLAGSYNEQLF. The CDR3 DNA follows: TGTGCCAGCAGGAGATTAGCGGGAAGTTACAATGAGCAGCTCTTC.

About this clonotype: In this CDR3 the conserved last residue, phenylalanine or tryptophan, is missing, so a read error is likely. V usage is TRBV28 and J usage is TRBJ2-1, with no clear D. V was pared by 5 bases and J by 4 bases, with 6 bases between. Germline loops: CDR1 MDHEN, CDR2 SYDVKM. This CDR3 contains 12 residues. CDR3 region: CASSPPYNEQFI. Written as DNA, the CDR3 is TGTGCCAGCAGTCCACCATACAATGAGCAGTTCATC.

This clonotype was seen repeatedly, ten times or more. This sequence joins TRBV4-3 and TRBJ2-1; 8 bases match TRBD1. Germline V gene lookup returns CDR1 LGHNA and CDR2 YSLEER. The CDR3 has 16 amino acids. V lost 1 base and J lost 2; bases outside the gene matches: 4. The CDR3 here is CASSQGVQGAYNEQFF. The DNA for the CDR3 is TGCGCCAGCAGCCAAGGGGTACAGGGGGCCTACAATGAGCAGTTCTTC.

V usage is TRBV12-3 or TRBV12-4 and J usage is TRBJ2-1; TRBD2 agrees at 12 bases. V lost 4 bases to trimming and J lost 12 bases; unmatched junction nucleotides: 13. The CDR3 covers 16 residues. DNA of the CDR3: TGTGCCAGCAGTTACTCTCTAGCGGGGGGGCCGTTGGGGCAGTTCTTC. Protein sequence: CASSYSLAGGPLGQFF.